This is a list of T cell receptor beta chains from one sample in a study of shared clonotypes between healthy human individuals. Here immunoSEQ multiplex PCR was the method, and the copy in TCRdb shows in-frame clones only, minus some. Among over a million clones, roughly 96% were seen once, and the ten largest hold over 1%. Sample: naive CD4+ T cells sorted from blood. The receptors were gathered from a man aged 30 to 39 in good health. CDR3s include the opening cysteine and the closing phenylalanine or tryptophan. The D gene is left open where the match is weak. Clone sizes are given selectively: once, few, many, or a class where the clone is expanded.

>TRBV5-4|TRBJ2-7|-|-
TGTGCCAGCAGCTCGGGACGGAGCTCCTACGAGCAGTACTTC
CASSSGRSSYEQYF
>TRBV11-2|TRBJ2-4|-|TRBD2
TGTGCCAGCAGCTTAGTCTTAGCGGGAGGGCCGAGCATTCAGTACTTC
CASSLVLAGGPSIQYF
>TRBV6-4|TRBJ2-1|-|TRBD2
TGTGCCAGCAGTGCGGGGGGCGGGAGGGCCGATGAGCAGTTCTTC
CASSAGGGRADEQFF
>TRBV4-3|TRBJ2-7|-|TRBD2
TGCGCCAGCAGCCAAGAATGGACTAGCGGACACGAGCAGTACTTC
CASSQEWTSGHEQYF
>TRBV11-2|TRBJ2-7|-|TRBD2
TGTGCCAGCAGCCTGGGGAGGGGATACGAGCAGTACTTC
CASSLGRGYEQYF
>TRBV7-8|TRBJ2-1|-|-
TGTGCCAGCAGCTTATTAGGGGTGTCCTACAATGAGCAGTTCTTC
CASSLLGVSYNEQFF
>TRBV6-1|TRBJ2-2|-|-
TGTGCCAGCAGTTGGGACTTACCTCCGACCGGGGAGCTGTTTTTT
CASSWDLPPTGELFF
>TRBV30|TRBJ2-3|-|-
TGTGCCTGCGGGAAGAGTACAGATACGCAGTATTTT
CACGKSTDTQYF
>TRBV7-2|TRBJ2-3|-|TRBD1
TGTGCCAGCAGCTTAAGTGGACAGGGGTTCGTTACGCAGTATTTT
CASSLSGQGFVTQYF
>TRBV28|TRBJ1-2|once|-
TGTGCCAGCAGTTTATGGGACAGCGTCTATGGCTACACCTTC
CASSLWDSVYGYTF
>TRBV29-1|TRBJ2-1|-|TRBD1
TGCAGCGCGCGACAGGGGACCCCCTACAATGAGCAGTTCTTC
CSARQGTPYNEQFF
>TRBV10-1|TRBJ2-7|-|TRBD1
TGCGCCACCCTGACGGGCAGGGGGTCATCCTACGAGCAGTACTTC
CATLTGRGSSYEQYF
>TRBV4-3|TRBJ1-3|-|-
TGCGCCAGCAGCCAAGATCCGGGTATTGGAAACACCATATATTTT
CASSQDPGIGNTIYF
>TRBV5-1|TRBJ2-7|-|-
TGCGCCAGCAGCTTGGCCGGCGGGTCTGCCTTCTACGAGCAGTACTTC
CASSLAGGSAFYEQYF
>TRBV5-1|TRBJ2-1|-|TRBD1
TGCGCCAGCAGCTCGGACAGGGCAGGCAATGAGCAGTTCTTC
CASSSDRAGNEQFF
>TRBV30|TRBJ2-4|-|-
TGTGCCTGGACCTTCCAGGTCGGGAGTGGTGCCAAAAACATTCAGTACTTC
CAWTFQVGSGAKNIQYF
>TRBV11-3|TRBJ2-7|-|-
TGTGCCAGCAGCTACGGGGGAGTTGGCGACGAGCAGTACTTC
CASSYGGVGDEQYF
>TRBV2|TRBJ1-4|-|-
TGTGCCAAGGGGGGGAATGAAAAACTGTTTTTT
CAKGGNEKLFF
>TRBV28|TRBJ2-7|-|TRBD1
TGTGCCAGCAGTCCGACAGGGGGAGCGGGAGAGCAGTACTTC
CASSPTGGAGEQYF
>TRBV6-1|TRBJ1-1|-|TRBD1
TGTGCCAGCAGTTCGGACAGGGCCACTGAAGCTTTCTTT
CASSSDRATEAFF
>TRBV27|TRBJ2-1|-|-
TGTGCCAGCAGGGGGGGTGGCGCCCTCTCCTACAATGAGCAGTTCTTC
CASRGGGALSYNEQFF
>TRBV29-1|TRBJ2-7|-|TRBD2
TGCAGCGCCAGAAGGGGACTAGCGGGAGCCGAGCAGTACTTC
CSARRGLAGAEQYF
>TRBV4-1|TRBJ2-2|-|-
TGCGCCAGCAGCCATACCGGGACATACACCGGGGAGCTGTTTTTT
CASSHTGTYTGELFF
>TRBV5-5|TRBJ1-5|-|TRBD1
TGTGCCAGCAGTTCTGACAGGGGACTCAATCAGCCCCAGCATTTT
CASSSDRGLNQPQHF
>TRBV5-1|TRBJ2-5|-|-
TGCGCCAGCAGCCCCAGAGGGGGGGAGACCCAGTACTTC
CASSPRGGETQYF
>TRBV7-2|TRBJ2-7|-|TRBD2
TGTGCCAGCAGCTTCCGGACTAGCGGGACGTACTACGAGCAGTACTTC
CASSFRTSGTYYEQYF
>TRBV5-1|TRBJ1-1|-|-
TGCGCCAGCAGCCCCAAGGGGGGTGGCACTGAAGCTTTCTTT
CASSPKGGGTEAFF
>TRBV18|TRBJ2-3|-|TRBD2
TGTGCCAGCTCACCACTAGCGGGATGGGAAGATACGCAGTATTTT
CASSPLAGWEDTQYF
>TRBV9|TRBJ2-5|-|TRBD1
TGTGCCAGCAGCTCCGGACAGGGACAAGAGACCCAGTACTTC
CASSSGQGQETQYF